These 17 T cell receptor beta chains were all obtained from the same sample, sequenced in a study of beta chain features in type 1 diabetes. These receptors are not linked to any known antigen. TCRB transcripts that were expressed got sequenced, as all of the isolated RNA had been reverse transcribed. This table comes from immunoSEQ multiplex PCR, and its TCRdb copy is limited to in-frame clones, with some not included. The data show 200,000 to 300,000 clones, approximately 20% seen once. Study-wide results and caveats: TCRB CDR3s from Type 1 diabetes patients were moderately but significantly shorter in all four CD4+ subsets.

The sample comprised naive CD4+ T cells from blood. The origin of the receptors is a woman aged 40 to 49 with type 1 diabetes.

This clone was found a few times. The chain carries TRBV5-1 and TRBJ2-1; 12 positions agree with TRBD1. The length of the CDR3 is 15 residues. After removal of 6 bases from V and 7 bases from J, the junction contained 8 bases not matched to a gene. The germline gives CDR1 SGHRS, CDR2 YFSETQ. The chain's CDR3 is CASTQGDRGRNEQFF. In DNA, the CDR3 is TGCGCCAGCACCCAAGGGGACAGGGGGCGGAATGAGCAGTTCTTC. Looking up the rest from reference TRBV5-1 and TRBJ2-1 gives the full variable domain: KAGVTQTPRYLIKTRGQQVTLSCSPISGHRSVSWYQQTPGQGLQFLFEYFSETQRNKGNFPGRFSGRQFSNSRSEMNVSTLELGDSALYLCASTQGDRGRNEQFFGPGTRLTVL.

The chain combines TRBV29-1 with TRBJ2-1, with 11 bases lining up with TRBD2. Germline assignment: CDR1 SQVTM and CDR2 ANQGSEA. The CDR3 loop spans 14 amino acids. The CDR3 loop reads CSARGLAEFNEQFF. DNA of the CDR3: TGCAGTGCGCGGGGACTAGCGGAATTCAATGAGCAGTTCTTC.

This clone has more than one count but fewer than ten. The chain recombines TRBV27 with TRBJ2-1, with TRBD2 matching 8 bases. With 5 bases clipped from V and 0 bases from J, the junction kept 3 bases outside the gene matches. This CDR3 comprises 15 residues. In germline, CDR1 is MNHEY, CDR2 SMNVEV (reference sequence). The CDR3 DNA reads TGTGCCAGCAGTCTTGCGGGAGGCTCCTACAATGAGCAGTTCTTC. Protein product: CASSLAGGSYNEQFF.

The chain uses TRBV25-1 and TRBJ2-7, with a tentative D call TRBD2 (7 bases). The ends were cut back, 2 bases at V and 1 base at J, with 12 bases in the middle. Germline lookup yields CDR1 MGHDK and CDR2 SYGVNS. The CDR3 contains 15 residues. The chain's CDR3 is CASSEGGGLSYEQYF. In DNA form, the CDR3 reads TGTGCCAGCAGTGAAGGGGGGGGGCTGTCCTACGAGCAGTACTTC.

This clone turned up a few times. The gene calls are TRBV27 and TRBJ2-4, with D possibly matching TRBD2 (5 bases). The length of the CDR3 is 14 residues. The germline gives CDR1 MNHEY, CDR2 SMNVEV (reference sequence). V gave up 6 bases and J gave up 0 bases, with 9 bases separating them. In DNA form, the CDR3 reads TGTGCCAGCAGGGGCGGACTAGCCAAAAACATTCAGTACTTC. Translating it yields CASRGGLAKNIQYF.

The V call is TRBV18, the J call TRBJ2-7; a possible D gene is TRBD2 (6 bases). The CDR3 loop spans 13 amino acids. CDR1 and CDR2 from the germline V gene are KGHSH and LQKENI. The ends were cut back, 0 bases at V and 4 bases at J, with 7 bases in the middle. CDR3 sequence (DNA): TGTGCCAGCTCACCACCGGGACTTTACGAGCAGTACTTC. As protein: CASSPPGLYEQYF.

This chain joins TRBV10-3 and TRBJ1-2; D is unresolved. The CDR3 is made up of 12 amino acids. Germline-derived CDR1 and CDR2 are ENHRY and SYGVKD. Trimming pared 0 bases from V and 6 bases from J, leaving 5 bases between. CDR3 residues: CAISESRNGYTF. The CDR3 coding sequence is TGTGCCATCAGTGAGTCGAGGAATGGCTACACCTTC.

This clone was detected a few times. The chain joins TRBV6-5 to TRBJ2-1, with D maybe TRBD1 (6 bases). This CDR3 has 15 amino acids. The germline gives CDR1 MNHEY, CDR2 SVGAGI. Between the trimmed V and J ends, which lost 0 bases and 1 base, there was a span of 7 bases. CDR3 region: CASSYSTGSYNEQFF. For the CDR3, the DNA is TGTGCCAGCAGTTACTCGACAGGATCCTACAATGAGCAGTTCTTC.

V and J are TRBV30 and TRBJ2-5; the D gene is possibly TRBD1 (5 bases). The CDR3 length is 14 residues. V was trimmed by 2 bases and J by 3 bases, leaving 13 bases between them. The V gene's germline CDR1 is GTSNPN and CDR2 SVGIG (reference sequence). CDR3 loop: CAWSRGPVEETQYF. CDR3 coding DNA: TGTGCCTGGAGTAGGGGCCCAGTAGAAGAGACCCAGTACTTC.

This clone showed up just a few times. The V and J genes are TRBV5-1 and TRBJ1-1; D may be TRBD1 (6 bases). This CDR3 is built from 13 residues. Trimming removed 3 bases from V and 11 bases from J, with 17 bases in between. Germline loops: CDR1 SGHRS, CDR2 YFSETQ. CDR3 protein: CASSSSGVGSAFF. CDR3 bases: TGCGCCAGCAGCTCTTCAGGGGTAGGATCGGCTTTCTTT. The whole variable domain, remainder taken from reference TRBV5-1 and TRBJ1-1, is KAGVTQTPRYLIKTRGQQVTLSCSPISGHRSVSWYQQTPGQGLQFLFEYFSETQRNKGNFPGRFSGRQFSNSRSEMNVSTLELGDSALYLCASSSSGVGSAFFGQGTRLTVV.

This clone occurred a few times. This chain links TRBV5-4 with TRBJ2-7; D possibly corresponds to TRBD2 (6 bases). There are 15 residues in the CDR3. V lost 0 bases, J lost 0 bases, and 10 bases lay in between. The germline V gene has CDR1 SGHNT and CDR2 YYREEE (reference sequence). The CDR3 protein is CASSLGSGLSYEQYF. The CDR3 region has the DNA TGTGCCAGCAGCTTGGGAAGCGGGCTCTCCTACGAGCAGTACTTC.

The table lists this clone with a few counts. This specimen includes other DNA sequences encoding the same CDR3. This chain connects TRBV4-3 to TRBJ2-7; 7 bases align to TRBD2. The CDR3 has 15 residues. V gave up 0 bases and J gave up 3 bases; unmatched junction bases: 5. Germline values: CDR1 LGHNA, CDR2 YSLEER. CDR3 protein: CASSQDPGGSYEQYF. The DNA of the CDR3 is TGCGCCAGCAGCCAAGATCCCGGGGGGAGCTACGAGCAGTACTTC.

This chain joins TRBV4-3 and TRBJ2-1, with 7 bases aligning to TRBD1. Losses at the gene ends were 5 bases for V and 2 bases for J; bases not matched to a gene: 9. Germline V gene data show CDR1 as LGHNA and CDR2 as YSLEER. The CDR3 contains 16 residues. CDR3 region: CASSEGQGVAYNEQFF. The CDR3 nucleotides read TGCGCCAGCAGCGAAGGCCAGGGGGTGGCCTACAATGAGCAGTTCTTC.

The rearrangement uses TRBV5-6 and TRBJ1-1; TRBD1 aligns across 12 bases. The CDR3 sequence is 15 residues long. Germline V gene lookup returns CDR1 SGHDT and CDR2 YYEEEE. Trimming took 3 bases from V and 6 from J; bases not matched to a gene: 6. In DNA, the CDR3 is TGTGCCAGCAGCTCCCCGGGACAGGGGGCCTCTGAAGCTTTCTTT. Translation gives CASSSPGQGASEAFF. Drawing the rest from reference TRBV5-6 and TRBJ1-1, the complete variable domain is DAGVTQSPTHLIKTRGQQVTLRCSPKSGHDTVSWYQQALGQGPQFIFQYYEEEERQRGNFPDRFSGHQFPNYSSELNVNALLLGDSALYLCASSSPGQGASEAFFGQGTRLTVV.

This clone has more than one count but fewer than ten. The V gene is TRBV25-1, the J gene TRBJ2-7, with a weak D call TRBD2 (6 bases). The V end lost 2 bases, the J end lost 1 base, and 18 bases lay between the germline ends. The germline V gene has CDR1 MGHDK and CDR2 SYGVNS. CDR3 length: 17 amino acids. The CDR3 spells CASSEGGGGVVSYEQYF. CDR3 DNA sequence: TGTGCCAGCAGTGAAGGAGGTGGAGGGGTCGTATCCTACGAGCAGTACTTC.

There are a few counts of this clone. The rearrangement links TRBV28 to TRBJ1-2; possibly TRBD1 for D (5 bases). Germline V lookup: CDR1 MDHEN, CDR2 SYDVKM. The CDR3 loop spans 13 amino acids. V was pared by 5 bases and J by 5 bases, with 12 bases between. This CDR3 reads CASSPPTVYGYTF. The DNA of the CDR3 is TGTGCCAGCAGTCCTCCGACAGTGTATGGCTACACCTTC.

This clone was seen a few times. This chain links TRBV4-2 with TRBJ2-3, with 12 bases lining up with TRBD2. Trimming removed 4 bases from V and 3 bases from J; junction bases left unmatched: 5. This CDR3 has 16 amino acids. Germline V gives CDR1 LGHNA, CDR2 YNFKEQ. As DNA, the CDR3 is TGTGCCAGCAGCCCATCGCTAGCGGGAGGGACAGATACGCAGTATTTT. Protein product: CASSPSLAGGTDTQYF.